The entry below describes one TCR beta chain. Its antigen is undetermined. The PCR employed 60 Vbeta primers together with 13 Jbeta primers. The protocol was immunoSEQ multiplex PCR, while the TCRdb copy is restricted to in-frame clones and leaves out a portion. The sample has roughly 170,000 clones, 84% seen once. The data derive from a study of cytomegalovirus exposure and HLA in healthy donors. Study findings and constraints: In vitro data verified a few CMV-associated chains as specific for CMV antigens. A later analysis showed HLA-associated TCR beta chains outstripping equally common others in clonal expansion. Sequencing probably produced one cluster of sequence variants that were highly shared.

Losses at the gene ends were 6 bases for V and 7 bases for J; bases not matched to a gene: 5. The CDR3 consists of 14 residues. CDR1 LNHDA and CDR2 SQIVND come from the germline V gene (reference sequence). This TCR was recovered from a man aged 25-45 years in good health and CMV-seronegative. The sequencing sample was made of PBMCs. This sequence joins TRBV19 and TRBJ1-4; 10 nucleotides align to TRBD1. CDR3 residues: CASSRQGAREKLFF. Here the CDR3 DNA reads TGTGCCAGTAGCAGACAGGGGGCGCGTGAAAAACTGTTTTTT.